This TCR beta chain was identified during a study of shared clonotypes between healthy human individuals. The CDR3 is 17 residues long. V was cut by 0 bases and J by 1 base, with 13 bases left in between. Germline CDR1 and CDR2: MDHEN and SYDVKM. Measured with immunoSEQ multiplex PCR; TCRdb has only the in-frame clones, and not every one. The sample yields hundreds of thousands of clones, about two thirds seen once. This clone was recorded only once. This TCR came from a woman aged 25 to 39 in good health. The sample was memory CD4+ T cells sorted from blood. Subset described: CD45RA-negative fraction. This chain links TRBV28 with TRBJ1-5; no firm D call. The chain's CDR3 is CASSLWGREMSNQPQHF. Here the CDR3 DNA reads TGTGCCAGCAGTTTATGGGGGAGGGAAATGAGCAATCAGCCCCAGCATTTT.